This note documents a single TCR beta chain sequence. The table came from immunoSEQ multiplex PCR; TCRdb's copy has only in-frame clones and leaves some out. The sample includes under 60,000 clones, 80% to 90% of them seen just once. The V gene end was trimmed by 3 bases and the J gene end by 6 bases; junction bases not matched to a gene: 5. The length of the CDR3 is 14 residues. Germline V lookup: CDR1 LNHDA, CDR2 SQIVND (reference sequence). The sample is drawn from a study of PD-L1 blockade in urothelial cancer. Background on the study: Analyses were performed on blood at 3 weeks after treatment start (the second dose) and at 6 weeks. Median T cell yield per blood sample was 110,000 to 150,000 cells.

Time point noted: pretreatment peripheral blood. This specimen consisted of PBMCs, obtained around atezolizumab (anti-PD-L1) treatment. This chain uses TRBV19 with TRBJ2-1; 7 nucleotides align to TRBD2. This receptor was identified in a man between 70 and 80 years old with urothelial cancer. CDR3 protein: CASSMGRGGNEQFF. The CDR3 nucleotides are TGTGCCAGTAGTATGGGGAGGGGAGGCAATGAGCAGTTCTTC.